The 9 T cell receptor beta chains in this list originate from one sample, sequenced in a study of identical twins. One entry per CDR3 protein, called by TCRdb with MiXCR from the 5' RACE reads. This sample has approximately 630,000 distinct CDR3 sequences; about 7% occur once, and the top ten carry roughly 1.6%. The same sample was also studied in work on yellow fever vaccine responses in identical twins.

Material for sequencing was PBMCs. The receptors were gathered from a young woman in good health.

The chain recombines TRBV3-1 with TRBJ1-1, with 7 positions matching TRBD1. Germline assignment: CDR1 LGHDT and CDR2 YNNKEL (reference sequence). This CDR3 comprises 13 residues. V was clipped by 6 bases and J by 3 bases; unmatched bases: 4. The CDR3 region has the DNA TGTGCCAGCAGTCACAGGGGCGACACTGAAGCTTTCTTT. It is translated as CASSHRGDTEAFF.

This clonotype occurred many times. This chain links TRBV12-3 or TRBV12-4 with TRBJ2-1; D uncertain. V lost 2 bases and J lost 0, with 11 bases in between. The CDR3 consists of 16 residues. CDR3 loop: CASSLPSSYSYNEQFF. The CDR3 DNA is TGTGCCAGCAGTTTACCGAGCTCCTACTCCTACAATGAGCAGTTCTTC.

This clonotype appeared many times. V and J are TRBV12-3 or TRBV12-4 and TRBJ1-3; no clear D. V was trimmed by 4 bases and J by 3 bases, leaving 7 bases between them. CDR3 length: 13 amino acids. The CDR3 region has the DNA TGTGCCAGCAGTTCCCAGGTTGGAAACACCATATATTTT. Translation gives CASSSQVGNTIYF.

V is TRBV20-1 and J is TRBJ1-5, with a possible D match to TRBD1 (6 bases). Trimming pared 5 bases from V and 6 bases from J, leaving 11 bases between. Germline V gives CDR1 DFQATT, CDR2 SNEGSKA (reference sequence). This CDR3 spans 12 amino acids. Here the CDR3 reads CSAGRGGQPQHF. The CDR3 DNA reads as TGCAGTGCTGGGAGGGGGGGTCAGCCCCAGCATTTT.

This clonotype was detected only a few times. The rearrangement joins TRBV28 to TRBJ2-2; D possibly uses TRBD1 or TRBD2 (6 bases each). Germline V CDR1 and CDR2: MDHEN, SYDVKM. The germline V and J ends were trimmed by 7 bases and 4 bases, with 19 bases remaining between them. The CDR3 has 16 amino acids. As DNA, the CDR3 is TGTGCCAGCAAAGAAGGGGGGTTATCGCGCACCGGGGAGCTGTTTTTT. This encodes CASKEGGLSRTGELFF.

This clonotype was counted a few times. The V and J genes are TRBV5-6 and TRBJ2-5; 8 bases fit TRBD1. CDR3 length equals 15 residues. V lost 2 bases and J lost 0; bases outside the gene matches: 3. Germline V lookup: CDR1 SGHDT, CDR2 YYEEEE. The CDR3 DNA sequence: TGTGCCAGCAGCTTTCTACAGGGGGACCAAGAGACCCAGTACTTC. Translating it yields CASSFLQGDQETQYF.

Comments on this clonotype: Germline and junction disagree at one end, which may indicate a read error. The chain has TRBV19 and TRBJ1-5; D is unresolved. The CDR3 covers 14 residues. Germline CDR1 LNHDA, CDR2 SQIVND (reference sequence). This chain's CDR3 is CASRSWDGNQPHHF. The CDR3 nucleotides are TGTGCCAGTAGAAGTTGGGATGGCAATCAGCCCCATCATTTT.

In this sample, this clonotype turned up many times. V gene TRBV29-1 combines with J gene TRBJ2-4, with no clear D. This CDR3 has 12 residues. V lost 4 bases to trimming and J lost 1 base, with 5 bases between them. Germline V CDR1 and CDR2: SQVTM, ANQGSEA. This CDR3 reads CSVAGAKNIQYF. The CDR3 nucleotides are TGCAGCGTTGCCGGGGCCAAAAACATTCAGTACTTC. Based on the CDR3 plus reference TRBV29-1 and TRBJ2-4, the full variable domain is SAVISQKPSRDICQRGTSLTIQCQVDSQVTMMFWYRQQPGQSLTLIATANQGSEATYESGFVIDKFPISRPNLTFSTLTVSNMSPEDSSIYLCSVAGAKNIQYFGAGTRLSVL.

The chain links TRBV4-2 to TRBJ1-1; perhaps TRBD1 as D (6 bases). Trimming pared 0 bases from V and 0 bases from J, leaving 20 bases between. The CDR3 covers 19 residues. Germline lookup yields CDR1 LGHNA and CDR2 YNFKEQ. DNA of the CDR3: TGTGCCAGCAGCCAAGACCCTCTTACAGGGACCCTTATGAACACTGAAGCTTTCTTT. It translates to CASSQDPLTGTLMNTEAFF.